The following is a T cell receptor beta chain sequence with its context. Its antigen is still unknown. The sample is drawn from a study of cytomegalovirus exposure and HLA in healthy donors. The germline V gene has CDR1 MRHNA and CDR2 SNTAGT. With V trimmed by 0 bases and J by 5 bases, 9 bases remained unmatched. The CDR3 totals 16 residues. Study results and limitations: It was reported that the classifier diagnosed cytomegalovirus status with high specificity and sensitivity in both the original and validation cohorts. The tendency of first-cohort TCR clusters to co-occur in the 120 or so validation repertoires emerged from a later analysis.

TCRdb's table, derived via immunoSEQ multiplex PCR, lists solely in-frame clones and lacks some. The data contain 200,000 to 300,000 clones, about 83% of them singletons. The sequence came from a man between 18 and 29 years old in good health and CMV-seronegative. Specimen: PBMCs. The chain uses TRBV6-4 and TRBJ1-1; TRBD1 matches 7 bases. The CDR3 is CASSDSPQQGRTEAFF. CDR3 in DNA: TGTGCCAGCAGTGACTCGCCCCAACAGGGGAGGACTGAAGCTTTCTTT.